These 15 T cell receptor beta chains originate from one sample sequenced in a study of blood T cell repertoires in COVID-19. Some clones are missing from TCRdb's copy, which holds only in-frame ones; the method was immunoSEQ multiplex PCR. The sample lists a few hundred thousand clones; 75% to 85% were seen once. Sequenced input: PBMCs or T cells enriched from blood (not recorded which). These receptor sequences come from a man aged 40-49 years who had recovered from COVID-19.

J is TRBJ1-1 and V is TRBV4-1; tentatively, D is TRBD1 (6 bases). The germline CDR1 and CDR2 sequences are MGHRA and YSYEKL. Trimming took off 2 bases at V and 7 bases at J, with 14 bases between the two ends. The CDR3 extends over 14 amino acids. The CDR3 region has the DNA TGCGCCAGCAGCCAAAGCGCCGGACAGCTTGAAGCTTTCTTT. This codes for CASSQSAGQLEAFF.

The chain is built from TRBV6-5 and TRBJ2-5; TRBD2 aligns across 12 bases. The CDR3 extends over 14 amino acids. Germline V gene lookup returns CDR1 MNHEY and CDR2 SVGAGI. V shed 8 bases and J 4 bases; nucleotides not matched to a gene: 5. DNA of the CDR3: TGTGCCAGCCTTCCTAGCGGGAGGGGAGAGACCCAGTACTTC. Protein: CASLPSGRGETQYF.

This clone was observed many times. The chain joins TRBV10-1 to TRBJ2-1; 15 bases are shared with TRBD2. V was pared by 3 bases and J by 9 bases, with 12 bases of the junction left unmatched. The CDR3 spans 18 residues. CDR1 and CDR2 (germline): WNHNN, SYGVQD (reference sequence). The CDR3 here is CASSDFAGTGLAGGEQFF. CDR3 coding DNA: TGCGCCAGCAGTGACTTTGCGGGAACGGGACTAGCGGGAGGTGAGCAGTTCTTC.

The table lists this clone with a few counts. The V call is TRBV5-1, the J call TRBJ1-4; D call uncertain. The CDR3 consists of 13 residues. Looked up from germline, CDR1 is SGHRS and CDR2 is YFSETQ. Between the trimmed V and J ends, which lost 2 bases and 5 bases, there was a span of 7 bases. In DNA, the CDR3 is TGCGCCAGCAGCTTTGCGCCGAATGAAAAACTGTTTTTT. It specifies CASSFAPNEKLFF.

This rearrangement joins TRBV24-1 to TRBJ2-3; 12 bases align to TRBD1. Losses at the gene ends were 4 bases for V and 6 bases for J; bases not matched to a gene: 7. Germline lookup yields CDR1 KGHDR and CDR2 SFDVKD. The CDR3 has 16 amino acids. The DNA of the CDR3 is TGTGCCACCAGTGAGGGACAGGGGGCGACGTGGGATACGCAGTATTTT. This encodes CATSEGQGATWDTQYF.

This rearrangement joins TRBV30 to TRBJ2-3; unclear D gene. V was trimmed by 0 bases and J by 4 bases, leaving 11 bases between them. Per germline, CDR1 GTSNPN and CDR2 SVGIG (reference sequence). The CDR3 is 14 amino acids. The DNA of the CDR3 is TGTGCCTGGAGTGTTAAGCGTCCCCCAGATACGCAGTATTTT. Residues: CAWSVKRPPDTQYF.

The CDR3 loop is CASTIRTGGATYQPQHF. CDR3 DNA: TGTGCCAGTACCATAAGGACAGGGGGCGCGACTTACCAGCCCCAGCATTTT. This chain links TRBV19 with TRBJ1-5, with 11 nucleotides matching TRBD1. This CDR3 is 17 amino acids long. Germline values: CDR1 LNHDA, CDR2 SQIVND (reference sequence). Trimming cost V 7 bases and J 7 bases; bases outside gene matches: 15.

The chain recombines TRBV30 with TRBJ2-3; 9 bases align to TRBD2. Germline values: CDR1 GTSNPN, CDR2 SVGIG (reference sequence). V trimming: 1 base; J trimming: 4 bases; junction bases outside the gene matches: 6. This CDR3 comprises 15 residues. The chain's CDR3 is CAWSGLAGTADTQYF. The CDR3 DNA reads as TGTGCCTGGAGTGGTCTAGCGGGAACGGCAGATACGCAGTATTTT. The whole variable domain, remainder taken from reference TRBV30 and TRBJ2-3, is SQTIHQWPATLVQPVGSPLSLECTVEGTSNPNLYWYRQAAGRGLQLLFYSVGIGQISSEVPQNLSASRPQDRQFILSSKKLLLSDSGFYLCAWSGLAGTADTQYFGPGTRLTVL.

The rearrangement links TRBV5-1 to TRBJ1-6; TRBD1 agrees at 7 bases. V was clipped by 1 base and J by 1 base; unmatched bases: 11. CDR1 is SGHRS and CDR2 is YFSETQ in the germline V gene. The CDR3 totals 19 residues. This CDR3 is CASSLIMLQGSSYNSPLHF. Here the CDR3 DNA reads TGCGCCAGCAGCTTGATTATGTTACAGGGGTCTTCCTATAATTCACCCCTCCACTTT.

This chain connects TRBV4-2 to TRBJ1-1; D is possibly TRBD1 (6 bases). The germline gives CDR1 LGHNA, CDR2 YNFKEQ. This CDR3 has 15 amino acids. Trimming shortened V by 2 bases and J by 6 bases, and 16 bases separated the two germline ends. This CDR3 is CASSQPGHKGPEAFF. The CDR3 coding sequence is TGTGCCAGCAGCCAACCGGGACACAAAGGGCCTGAAGCTTTCTTT.

The chain couples TRBV18 to TRBJ1-6; D not resolved. Germline loops: CDR1 KGHSH, CDR2 LQKENI. The CDR3 contains 14 residues. V shed 6 bases and J shed 0 bases, with 6 bases lying between them. The CDR3 DNA reads TGTGCCAGCTCCCTAAGCTCCTATAATTCACCCCTCCACTTT. Translated, it gives CASSLSSYNSPLHF.

About this clone itself: An end of the junction differs from the germline gene, which may be a read error. This rearrangement joins TRBV5-6 to TRBJ2-5, with D unclear. Germline V lookup: CDR1 SGHDT, CDR2 YYEEEE. The CDR3 extends over 11 amino acids. The CDR3 DNA reads as TGTGCCAGCAGCTTAAGAGAGGCCCAGTACTTC. Protein: CASSLREAQYF. Combining the CDR3 with reference TRBV5-6 and TRBJ2-5 gives the whole variable domain DAGVTQSPTHLIKTRGQQVTLRCSPKSGHDTVSWYQQALGQGPQFIFQYYEEEERQRGNFPDRFSGHQFPNYSSELNVNALLLGDSALYLCASSLREAQYFGPGTRLLVL.

In its sample, this clone was seen a few times. V is TRBV24-1 and J is TRBJ1-2; 9 bases agree with TRBD1. Germline CDR1 KGHDR, CDR2 SFDVKD. The junction had 8 bases not matched to a gene; V was cut back by 4 bases and J by 6 bases. The length of the CDR3 is 15 residues. In DNA form, the CDR3 reads TGTGCCACCAGTGACCCCGGGACAGGGAGGGATGGCTACACCTTC. This sequence encodes CATSDPGTGRDGYTF.

This clone was detected once. The V gene is TRBV11-2, the J gene TRBJ2-1; 7 positions match TRBD1. Germline CDR1 and CDR2: SGHAT and FQNNGV. Trimming at V came to 3 bases and at J to 8 bases, leaving 10 bases not matched to a gene. This CDR3 comprises 15 residues. This chain's CDR3 is CASSFRDRVFDEQFF. CDR3 nucleotide sequence: TGTGCCAGCAGCTTCCGAGACAGGGTATTCGATGAGCAGTTCTTC.

This clone was recorded once. The chain is built from TRBV7-9 and TRBJ2-1; 9 bases map to TRBD2. With 4 bases clipped from V and 15 bases from J, the junction kept 10 bases outside the gene matches. CDR3 size: 13 residues. Germline V gives CDR1 SEHNR, CDR2 FQNEAQ (reference sequence). The CDR3 spells CASSSAGGPIPFF. Written as DNA, the CDR3 is TGTGCCAGCAGCTCGGCGGGAGGGCCTATCCCGTTCTTC. Based on the CDR3 plus reference TRBV7-9 and TRBJ2-1, the full variable domain is DTGVSQNPRHKITKRGQNVTFRCDPISEHNRLYWYRQTLGQGPEFLTYFQNEAQLEKSRLLSDRFSAERPKGSFSTLEIQRTEQGDSAMYLCASSSAGGPIPFFGPGTRLTVL.